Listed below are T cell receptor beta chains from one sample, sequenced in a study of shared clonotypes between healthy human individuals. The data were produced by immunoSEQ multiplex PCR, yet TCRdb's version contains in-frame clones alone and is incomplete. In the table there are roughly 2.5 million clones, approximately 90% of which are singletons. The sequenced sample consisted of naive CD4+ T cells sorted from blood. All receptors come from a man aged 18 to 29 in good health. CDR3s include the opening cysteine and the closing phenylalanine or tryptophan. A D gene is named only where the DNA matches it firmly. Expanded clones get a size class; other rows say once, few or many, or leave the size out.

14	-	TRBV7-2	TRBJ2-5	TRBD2	CASSLAGGQETQYF	TGTGCCAGCAGCTTAGCGGGAGGGCAAGAGACCCAGTACTTC
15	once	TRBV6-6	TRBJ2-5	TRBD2	CASSYSAGGPQTQYF	TGTGCCAGCAGTTACTCCGCGGGAGGGCCTCAGACCCAGTACTTC
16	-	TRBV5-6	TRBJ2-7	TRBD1	CASSSGTGWGIYEQYF	TGTGCCAGCAGCTCCGGGACAGGGTGGGGTATCTACGAGCAGTACTTC
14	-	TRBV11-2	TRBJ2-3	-	CASSSTPRADTQYF	TGTGCCAGCAGCTCGACTCCTAGGGCAGATACGCAGTATTTT
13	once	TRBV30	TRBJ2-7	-	CAWSVNPGNEQYF	TGTGCCTGGAGTGTAAATCCAGGGAACGAGCAGTACTTC
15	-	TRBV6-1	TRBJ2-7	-	CASRDSFGRFDEQYF	TGTGCCAGCAGGGACAGCTTCGGAAGGTTCGACGAGCAGTACTTC
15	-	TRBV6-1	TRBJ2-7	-	CASSEAASFSYEQYF	TGTGCCAGCAGTGAAGCTGCCAGTTTTTCCTACGAGCAGTACTTC
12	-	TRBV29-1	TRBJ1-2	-	CSVEEVPSGYTF	TGCAGCGTTGAAGAGGTGCCTTCAGGCTACACCTTC
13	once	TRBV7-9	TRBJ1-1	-	CASSLGTNTEAFF	TGTGCCAGCAGCTTAGGTACGAACACTGAAGCTTTCTTT
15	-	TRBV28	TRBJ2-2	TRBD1	CASSVTGGNTGELFF	TGTGCCAGCAGTGTGACAGGGGGCAATACCGGGGAGCTGTTTTTT
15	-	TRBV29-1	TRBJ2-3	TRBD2	CSVEPAGGPPDTQYF	TGCAGCGTTGAACCAGCGGGAGGGCCCCCAGATACGCAGTATTTT
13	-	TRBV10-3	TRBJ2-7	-	CAISRTDSYEQYF	TGTGCCATCAGTAGGACAGATTCCTACGAGCAGTACTTC